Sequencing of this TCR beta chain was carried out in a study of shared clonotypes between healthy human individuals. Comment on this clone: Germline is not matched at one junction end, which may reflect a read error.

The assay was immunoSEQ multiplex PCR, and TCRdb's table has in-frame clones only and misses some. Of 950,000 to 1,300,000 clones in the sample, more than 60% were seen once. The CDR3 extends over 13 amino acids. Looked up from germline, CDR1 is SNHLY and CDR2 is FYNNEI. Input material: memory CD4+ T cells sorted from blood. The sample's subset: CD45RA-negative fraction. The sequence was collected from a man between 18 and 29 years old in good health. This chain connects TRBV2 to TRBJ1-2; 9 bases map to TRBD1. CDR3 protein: CASREETGGGYTF. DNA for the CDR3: TGTGCCAGCAGGGAAGAGACAGGGGGTGGCTACACCTTC. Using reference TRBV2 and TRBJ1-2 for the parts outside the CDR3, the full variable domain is EPEVTQTPSHQVTQMGQEVILRCVPISNHLYFYWYRQILGQKVEFLVSFYNNEISEKSEIFDDQFSVERPDGSNFTLKIRSTKLEDSAMYFCASREETGGGYTFGSGTRLTVV.